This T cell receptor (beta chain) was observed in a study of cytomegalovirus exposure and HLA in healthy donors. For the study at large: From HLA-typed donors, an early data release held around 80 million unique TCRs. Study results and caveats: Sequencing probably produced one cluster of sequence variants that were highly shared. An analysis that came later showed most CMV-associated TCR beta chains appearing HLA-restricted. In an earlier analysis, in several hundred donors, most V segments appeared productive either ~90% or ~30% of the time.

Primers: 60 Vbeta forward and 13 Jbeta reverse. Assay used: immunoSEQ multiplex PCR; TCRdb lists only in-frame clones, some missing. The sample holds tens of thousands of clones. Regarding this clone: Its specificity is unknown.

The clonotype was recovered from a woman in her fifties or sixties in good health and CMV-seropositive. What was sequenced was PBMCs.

CDR3 residues: CASSLSQGGNTEAFF. CDR3 nucleotides: TGTGCCAGCAGTCTATCACAAGGGGGGAACACTGAAGCTTTCTTT. The rearrangement uses TRBV7-6 and TRBJ1-1, with D tentatively TRBD1 (6 bases). The CDR3 extends over 15 amino acids. Germline V CDR1 and CDR2: SGHVS, FNYEAQ. Between the trimmed V and J ends, which lost 6 bases and 1 base, there was a span of 15 bases.